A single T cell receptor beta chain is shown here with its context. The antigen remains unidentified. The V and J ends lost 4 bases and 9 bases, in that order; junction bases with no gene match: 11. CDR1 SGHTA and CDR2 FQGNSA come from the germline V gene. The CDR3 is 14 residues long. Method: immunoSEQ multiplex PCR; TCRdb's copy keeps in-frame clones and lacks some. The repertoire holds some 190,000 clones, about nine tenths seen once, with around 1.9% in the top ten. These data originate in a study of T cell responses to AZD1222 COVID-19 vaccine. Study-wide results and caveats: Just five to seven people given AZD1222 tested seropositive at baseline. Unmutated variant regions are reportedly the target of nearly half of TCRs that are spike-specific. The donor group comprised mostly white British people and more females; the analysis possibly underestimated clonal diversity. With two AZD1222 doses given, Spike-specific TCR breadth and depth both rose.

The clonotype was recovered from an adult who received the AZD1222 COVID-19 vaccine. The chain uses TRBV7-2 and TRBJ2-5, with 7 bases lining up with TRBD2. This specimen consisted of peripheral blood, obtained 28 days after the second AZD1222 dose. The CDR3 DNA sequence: TGTGCCAGCAGCTCCCGGACTAGGTGGTGGGCCCAGTACTTC. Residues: CASSSRTRWWAQYF.